A selection of T cell receptor beta chains follows, all from one sample in a study of shared clonotypes between healthy human individuals. Libraries were prepared by immunoSEQ multiplex PCR; TCRdb keeps only in-frame clonotypes and omits some of them. The repertoire has about 2.4 million clones, roughly 93% of them found once; the top ten carry approximately 0.36%. Sequenced material: naive CD4+ T cells from PBMCs. Source of these receptors: a man aged 18 to 29 in good health. Some clones in this sample may be carry-over from other donors' samples. The CDR3 runs from the conserved cysteine through the conserved F or W. The order of the fields is J gene, V gene, D gene, clone size, CDR3 DNA, CDR3 protein. D genes are given only for firm matches. A clone size is listed for some rows: how often the clone was seen (once, few, many), or a class if it is expanded.

j_gene: TRBJ2-1; v_gene: TRBV9; d_gene: TRBD2; abundance: NA; CDR3nt: TGTGCCAGCAGCGTAAGAGCGGGAGGCTCTTTGGAGCAGTTCTTC; CDR3aa: CASSVRAGGSLEQFF
j_gene: TRBJ1-2; v_gene: TRBV5-4; d_gene: NA; abundance: NA; CDR3nt: TGTGCCAGCAGCTCCCCCGCTGGGAACTATGGCTACACCTTC; CDR3aa: CASSSPAGNYGYTF
j_gene: TRBJ1-4; v_gene: TRBV29-1; d_gene: NA; abundance: NA; CDR3nt: TGCAGCGTTGAAGATGGAGGGGGGAGTGAAAAACTGTTTTTT; CDR3aa: CSVEDGGGSEKLFF
j_gene: TRBJ1-6; v_gene: TRBV5-1; d_gene: NA; abundance: NA; CDR3nt: TGCGCCAGCAGCCCTCGGAGTTATAATTCACCCCTCCACTTT; CDR3aa: CASSPRSYNSPLHF
j_gene: TRBJ2-1; v_gene: TRBV7-9; d_gene: TRBD2; abundance: NA; CDR3nt: TGTGCCAGCAGCTTAGGTCTAGCGGGGATTATCTTC; CDR3aa: CASSLGLAGIIF
j_gene: TRBJ1-1; v_gene: TRBV18; d_gene: NA; abundance: NA; CDR3nt: TGTGCCAGCTCACCACTACCGGGGTTTGAAGCTTTCTTT; CDR3aa: CASSPLPGFEAFF
j_gene: TRBJ2-1; v_gene: TRBV5-4; d_gene: NA; abundance: NA; CDR3nt: TGTGCCAGCAGCCAGACTAGATATGAGCAGTTCTTC; CDR3aa: CASSQTRYEQFF
j_gene: TRBJ2-7; v_gene: TRBV18; d_gene: NA; abundance: NA; CDR3nt: TGTGCCAGCTCACCACTCCAACAAAAGTACGAGCAGTACTTC; CDR3aa: CASSPLQQKYEQYF
j_gene: TRBJ2-7; v_gene: TRBV18; d_gene: NA; abundance: NA; CDR3nt: TGTGCCAGCTCACCGGGGACTCTGGGATACGAGCAGTACTTC; CDR3aa: CASSPGTLGYEQYF
j_gene: TRBJ2-2; v_gene: TRBV5-4; d_gene: NA; abundance: once; CDR3nt: TGTGCCAGCAGCTTTGGCGGATCGAACACCGGGGAGCTGTTTTTT; CDR3aa: CASSFGGSNTGELFF
j_gene: TRBJ2-3; v_gene: TRBV29-1; d_gene: NA; abundance: NA; CDR3nt: TGCAGCGTTGTTCAGGGGGGCGCAGATACGCAGTATTTT; CDR3aa: CSVVQGGADTQYF
j_gene: TRBJ1-5; v_gene: TRBV7-2; d_gene: TRBD1; abundance: NA; CDR3nt: TGTGCCAGCAGTGGGACAGGTCGAAATCAGCCCCAGCATTTT; CDR3aa: CASSGTGRNQPQHF
j_gene: TRBJ1-1; v_gene: TRBV9; d_gene: NA; abundance: NA; CDR3nt: TGTGCCAGCAGCGCCCCAGGGACAATGAACACTGAAGCTTTCTTT; CDR3aa: CASSAPGTMNTEAFF
j_gene: TRBJ2-5; v_gene: TRBV7-3; d_gene: TRBD2; abundance: NA; CDR3nt: TGTGCCAGCAGCCTCGGGACTAGCGGGAGGTTCGGAGAGACCCAGTACTTC; CDR3aa: CASSLGTSGRFGETQYF
j_gene: TRBJ2-7; v_gene: TRBV19; d_gene: TRBD1; abundance: once; CDR3nt: TGTGCCAGTAGCGGACAGGGCTGGACCGAGCAGTACTTC; CDR3aa: CASSGQGWTEQYF
j_gene: TRBJ2-7; v_gene: TRBV2; d_gene: TRBD1; abundance: NA; CDR3nt: TGTGCCAGCAGTCAGATACCGACAGGGGGCTACGAGCAGTACTTC; CDR3aa: CASSQIPTGGYEQYF
j_gene: TRBJ1-2; v_gene: TRBV28; d_gene: NA; abundance: NA; CDR3nt: TGTGCCAGCACCTTGAGCAGGGGCAGAGGCTACACCTTC; CDR3aa: CASTLSRGRGYTF
j_gene: TRBJ1-1; v_gene: TRBV7-6; d_gene: NA; abundance: once; CDR3nt: TGTGCCAGCAGCCGCCGGGGGGGAGGCACTGAAGCTTTCTTT; CDR3aa: CASSRRGGGTEAFF
j_gene: TRBJ2-3; v_gene: TRBV6-1; d_gene: NA; abundance: NA; CDR3nt: TGTGCCAGCAGTGAGTTCCCCACAGATACGCAGTATTTT; CDR3aa: CASSEFPTDTQYF
j_gene: TRBJ1-2; v_gene: TRBV6-6; d_gene: TRBD1; abundance: once; CDR3nt: TGTGCCAGCAGTGACAGGGGGCGCGTATCCCCTGGCTACACCTTC; CDR3aa: CASSDRGRVSPGYTF
j_gene: TRBJ2-1; v_gene: TRBV11-3; d_gene: NA; abundance: NA; CDR3nt: TGTGCCAGCAGCTTAGATATCCGAAACAATGAGCAGTTCTTC; CDR3aa: CASSLDIRNNEQFF
j_gene: TRBJ2-1; v_gene: TRBV28; d_gene: TRBD2; abundance: NA; CDR3nt: TGTGCCGGAAAAGGGACCGGGAGGGGTAATGAGCAGTTCTTC; CDR3aa: CAGKGTGRGNEQFF
j_gene: TRBJ1-2; v_gene: TRBV9; d_gene: NA; abundance: NA; CDR3nt: TGTGCCAGCAGCGTACCCGGGGCAGGACAGATCTACACCTTC; CDR3aa: CASSVPGAGQIYTF
j_gene: TRBJ2-1; v_gene: TRBV6-1; d_gene: TRBD1; abundance: once; CDR3nt: TGTGCCAGCAGACCCGGGACAGGGGGGGGCAATGAGCAGTTCTTC; CDR3aa: CASRPGTGGGNEQFF
j_gene: TRBJ2-3; v_gene: TRBV5-1; d_gene: TRBD2; abundance: NA; CDR3nt: TGCGCCAGCAGCTTTGGCCTAGCGGAAAGCACAGATACGCAGTATTTT; CDR3aa: CASSFGLAESTDTQYF
j_gene: TRBJ1-2; v_gene: TRBV30; d_gene: TRBD1; abundance: NA; CDR3nt: TGTGCCTGGAGTCGGACAGGCTATGGCTACACCTTC; CDR3aa: CAWSRTGYGYTF
j_gene: TRBJ2-7; v_gene: TRBV7-9; d_gene: TRBD2; abundance: NA; CDR3nt: TGTGCCAGCAGCTTGGGTCCTAGCGGGAGCGCATACGAGCAGTACTTC; CDR3aa: CASSLGPSGSAYEQYF
j_gene: TRBJ1-1; v_gene: TRBV5-1; d_gene: NA; abundance: NA; CDR3nt: TGCGCCAGCTCGGGGGGTGTGGACACTGAAGCTTTCTTT; CDR3aa: CASSGGVDTEAFF
j_gene: TRBJ1-5; v_gene: TRBV7-8; d_gene: NA; abundance: NA; CDR3nt: TGTGCCAGCAGCTTAGGAAGGAGCAATCAGCCCCAGCATTTT; CDR3aa: CASSLGRSNQPQHF
j_gene: TRBJ2-7; v_gene: TRBV7-2; d_gene: TRBD2; abundance: NA; CDR3nt: TGTGCCAGCAGCAGGGGACTAGCGGGTAACTCCTACGAGCAGTACTTC; CDR3aa: CASSRGLAGNSYEQYF
j_gene: TRBJ1-1; v_gene: TRBV5-6; d_gene: TRBD1; abundance: NA; CDR3nt: TGTGCCAGCAGCTGGGACAGGTCGAACACTGAAGCTTTCTTT; CDR3aa: CASSWDRSNTEAFF
j_gene: TRBJ2-7; v_gene: TRBV6-5; d_gene: TRBD1; abundance: NA; CDR3nt: TGTGCCAGCAGTTACTTGGGACAGACGGGCGAGCAGTACTTC; CDR3aa: CASSYLGQTGEQYF
j_gene: TRBJ1-5; v_gene: TRBV27; d_gene: NA; abundance: NA; CDR3nt: TGTGCCAGCAGTAGTCGGACTCCCGATCAGCCCCAGCATTTT; CDR3aa: CASSSRTPDQPQHF
j_gene: TRBJ2-6; v_gene: TRBV7-9; d_gene: NA; abundance: NA; CDR3nt: TGTGCCAGCAGCTTAACAGGAGGCTCTGGGGCCAACGTCCTGACTTTC; CDR3aa: CASSLTGGSGANVLTF
j_gene: TRBJ2-5; v_gene: TRBV7-9; d_gene: TRBD2; abundance: few; CDR3nt: TGTGCCAGCAGCTTAGGACTAGCGGGAGAGACCCAGTACTTC; CDR3aa: CASSLGLAGETQYF
j_gene: TRBJ2-1; v_gene: TRBV2; d_gene: NA; abundance: NA; CDR3nt: TGTGCCAGCTTCCTCGGGACGGACTTTTACAATGAGCAGTTCTTC; CDR3aa: CASFLGTDFYNEQFF
j_gene: TRBJ2-5; v_gene: TRBV4-3; d_gene: NA; abundance: once; CDR3nt: TGCGCCAGCAGCCAAGACCCCAGAGAGACCCAGTACTTC; CDR3aa: CASSQDPRETQYF
j_gene: TRBJ2-5; v_gene: TRBV27; d_gene: TRBD2; abundance: NA; CDR3nt: TGTGCCAGCAGTTTATCAGCGGGAGGGCACGAGACCCAGTACTTC; CDR3aa: CASSLSAGGHETQYF
j_gene: TRBJ1-4; v_gene: TRBV28; d_gene: TRBD1; abundance: NA; CDR3nt: TGTGCCAGCAGTTCCCCGCACCCTCGACAGGGTCTGGGTGAAAAACTGTTTTTT; CDR3aa: CASSSPHPRQGLGEKLFF
j_gene: TRBJ2-5; v_gene: TRBV5-1; d_gene: NA; abundance: NA; CDR3nt: TGCGCCAGCAGCCCGTTAACAGGGGAGACCCAGTACTTC; CDR3aa: CASSPLTGETQYF
j_gene: TRBJ1-6; v_gene: TRBV5-4; d_gene: NA; abundance: NA; CDR3nt: TGTGCCAGCAGCTTTCCGACCCAACCCCTCCACTTT; CDR3aa: CASSFPTQPLHF
j_gene: TRBJ2-3; v_gene: TRBV7-2; d_gene: NA; abundance: NA; CDR3nt: TGTGCCAGCAGCTTTTCGGCTCCTCAGGTATCAGATACGCAGTATTTT; CDR3aa: CASSFSAPQVSDTQYF
j_gene: TRBJ2-6; v_gene: TRBV4-3; d_gene: TRBD1; abundance: NA; CDR3nt: TGCGCCAGCAGCAAACAGGGGAAAGCCTCTGGGGCCAACGTCCTGACTTTC; CDR3aa: CASSKQGKASGANVLTF
j_gene: TRBJ1-2; v_gene: TRBV14; d_gene: NA; abundance: NA; CDR3nt: TGTGCCAGCAGCCCTGTGACGGGTTTTGCCTATGGCTACACCTTC; CDR3aa: CASSPVTGFAYGYTF
j_gene: TRBJ1-4; v_gene: TRBV7-2; d_gene: NA; abundance: NA; CDR3nt: TGTGCCAGCAAGGAGAGGGGAGCAACTAATGAAAAACTGTTTTTT; CDR3aa: CASKERGATNEKLFF
j_gene: TRBJ1-5; v_gene: TRBV19; d_gene: NA; abundance: NA; CDR3nt: TGTGCCAGTAGAGACGGACATCAGCCCCAGCATTTT; CDR3aa: CASRDGHQPQHF
j_gene: TRBJ2-3; v_gene: TRBV28; d_gene: TRBD2; abundance: NA; CDR3nt: TGTGCCAGCAGTACTCGGGGGGGTCTCACAGATACGCAGTATTTT; CDR3aa: CASSTRGGLTDTQYF
j_gene: TRBJ2-7; v_gene: TRBV18; d_gene: TRBD2; abundance: NA; CDR3nt: TGTGCCAGCTCGCCAACTAGCGGGAGGGCCGCCGAGCAGTACTTC; CDR3aa: CASSPTSGRAAEQYF
j_gene: TRBJ2-7; v_gene: TRBV5-1; d_gene: NA; abundance: NA; CDR3nt: TGCGCCAGCAGCCCCCCTGGTCTTACCCACGAGCAGTACTTC; CDR3aa: CASSPPGLTHEQYF
j_gene: TRBJ2-7; v_gene: TRBV28; d_gene: TRBD2; abundance: NA; CDR3nt: TGTGCCAGCAGTTTAGGTACTAGCGGCACGGGAGAGCAGTACTTC; CDR3aa: CASSLGTSGTGEQYF
j_gene: TRBJ2-7; v_gene: TRBV4-1; d_gene: NA; abundance: NA; CDR3nt: TGCGCCAGCAGCCCCCGTTCCGGGGGAGAGCAGTACTTC; CDR3aa: CASSPRSGGEQYF
j_gene: TRBJ1-3; v_gene: TRBV19; d_gene: TRBD1; abundance: NA; CDR3nt: TGTGCCAGTAGTAAAATACCGGGACAGTATCACACCGACTCTGGAAACACCATATATTTT; CDR3aa: CASSKIPGQYHTDSGNTIYF
j_gene: TRBJ1-1; v_gene: TRBV4-1; d_gene: TRBD1; abundance: few; CDR3nt: TGCGCCAGCAGCCCTTCGACAGGGGATGCTTTCTTT; CDR3aa: CASSPSTGDAFF